The 10 T cell receptor beta chains below all came from one sample that was sequenced in a study of blood T cell repertoires in COVID-19. Sequenced by immunoSEQ multiplex PCR; TCRdb stores in-frame clones only, minus some. Seen here are hundreds of thousands of clones, around 90% observed once, and the top ten hold more than 3%. The sequencing input was peripheral blood. The receptors derive from a young woman who had recovered from COVID-19.

CDR3 nucleotides: TGCGCCAGCGGGGCGAGAACAGATACGCAGTATTTT. Amino acid sequence: CASGARTDTQYF. The gene calls are TRBV10-2 and TRBJ2-3, with D perhaps matching TRBD1 (5 bases). The length of the CDR3 is 12 residues. Germline CDR1 WSHSY, CDR2 SAAADI. Deletions cut 8 bases from V and 3 bases from J, with 9 bases between.

The rearrangement uses TRBV7-9 and TRBJ1-5; unclear D gene. Germline V gene lookup returns CDR1 SEHNR and CDR2 FQNEAQ (reference sequence). The CDR3 runs 12 residues. V lost 6 bases and J lost 9, with 12 bases in between. The CDR3 region is CASSRDTPPQHF. Written as DNA, the CDR3 is TGTGCCAGCAGTCGAGATACCCCGCCCCAGCATTTT.

V and J are TRBV24-1 and TRBJ2-1; 10 nucleotides line up with TRBD2. The J segment lost 8 bases and the V segment lost 3 bases, leaving 9 bases of the junction unmatched. The length of the CDR3 is 16 residues. Germline V lookup: CDR1 KGHDR, CDR2 SFDVKD. The DNA of the CDR3 is TGTGCCACCAGTGATGCCTCACTAGCGGGATACGATGAGCAGTTCTTC. Residues: CATSDASLAGYDEQFF.

In its sample, this clone was seen once. The chain recombines TRBV7-9 with TRBJ2-1, with TRBD2 matching over 9 bases. Germline CDR1 is SEHNR and CDR2 is FQNEAQ (reference sequence). J lost 4 bases, V lost 5 bases, and 15 bases had no gene match. The CDR3 runs 18 residues. The CDR3 is CASSPPWASGARYNEQFF. The DNA of the CDR3 is TGTGCCAGCAGCCCACCCTGGGCTAGCGGGGCCAGGTACAATGAGCAGTTCTTC.

The chain uses TRBV7-2 and TRBJ2-7; possible D gene TRBD2, 6 bases. The CDR3 totals 15 residues. Trimming left V 6 bases short and J 4 bases short, with 19 bases between. Germline CDR1 and CDR2: SGHTA and FQGNSA. In DNA form, the CDR3 reads TGTGCCAGCAGTTCGGACTACCCAAGGCGTTACGAGCAGTACGTC. Translation: CASSSDYPRRYEQYV.

The chain couples TRBV30 to TRBJ1-6; D call uncertain. Germline values: CDR1 GTSNPN, CDR2 SVGIG (reference sequence). This CDR3 comprises 14 residues. The V gene lost 3 bases and the J gene lost 6 bases, with 12 bases spanning the gap. This CDR3 is CAWSEGLSNSPLHF. CDR3 bases: TGTGCCTGGAGCGAAGGACTGAGTAATTCACCCCTCCACTTT.

The V and J genes are TRBV30 and TRBJ1-1; D is undetermined. Germline CDR1 is GTSNPN and CDR2 is SVGIG (reference sequence). This CDR3 has 12 residues. Trimming stripped 0 bases from V and 9 bases from J, with 11 bases between. CDR3 bases: TGTGCCTGGAGTGTAATGGCAGACAAAGCTTTCTTT. It translates to CAWSVMADKAFF.

The chain couples TRBV13 to TRBJ2-1, with D unclear. The CDR3 has 13 amino acids. Germline V gives CDR1 PRHDT, CDR2 FYEKMQ (reference sequence). V was clipped by 1 base and J by 5 bases, with 6 bases between them. The CDR3 reads CASSLVPNNEQFF. For the CDR3, the DNA is TGTGCCAGCAGCTTAGTCCCCAACAATGAGCAGTTCTTC.

V usage is TRBV3-1 (or the pseudogene TRBV3-2) and J usage is TRBJ1-1; TRBD1 matches 7 bases. J gave up 8 bases and V 3 bases, and 15 bases lay outside the gene matches. The CDR3 consists of 16 residues. CDR1 LGHDT and CDR2 YNNKEL come from the germline V gene (reference sequence). This CDR3 reads CASSHAGQKGRLEAFF. The CDR3 region has the DNA TGTGCCAGCAGCCATGCGGGACAGAAGGGGAGATTGGAAGCTTTCTTT.

V usage is TRBV3-1 (or the pseudogene TRBV3-2) and J usage is TRBJ1-2; maybe TRBD1 (6 bases). The germline CDR1 and CDR2 sequences are LGHDT and YNNKEL (reference sequence). The CDR3 loop spans 12 amino acids. Trimming removed 4 bases at V and 6 bases at J, with 9 bases between. CDR3: CASSRAGDGYTF. The CDR3 DNA is TGTGCCAGCAGCCGGGCAGGGGATGGCTACACCTTC.